A single sample is the source of the 17 T cell receptor beta chains below, sequenced in a study of human T cells and chemical hapten exposure. The sample's time point: patch test 1, 2 weeks after DPC sensitization. Treatment reported: therapeutic diphenylcyclopropenone sensitization with weekly scalp DPC. The authors extracted total RNA from unfractionated whole blood. TCRdb reprocessed the RACE reads via MiXCR and lists one record per CDR3 protein. The table records under 40,000 distinct CDR3 sequences, more than 6% of them present only once. Sequenced here: whole blood, sampled in connection with sensitization to the hapten diphenylcyclopropenone (DPC). The receptors were sampled from a woman aged 25-40 years with alopecia areata. Some clones in this sample may be carry-over from other donors' samples.

Ten or more counts support this clonotype. This rearrangement joins TRBV5-1 to TRBJ1-2; D gene unclear. The CDR3 totals 14 residues. The germline V and J ends were trimmed by 1 base and 4 bases, with 11 bases remaining between them. CDR1 and CDR2 from the germline V gene are SGHRS and YFSETQ. CDR3 residues: CASSLYGRSYGYTF. CDR3 nucleotides: TGCGCCAGCAGCTTGTATGGGAGAAGCTATGGCTACACCTTC.

V gene TRBV24-1 combines with J gene TRBJ2-4, with 8 bases identical to TRBD1. V shed 4 bases, J shed 0 bases, and the junction held 7 bases outside the gene matches. In germline, CDR1 is KGHDR, CDR2 SFDVKD. The CDR3 loop spans 17 amino acids. CDR3 protein: CATSDSGQGLAKNIQYF. The CDR3 DNA reads TGTGCCACCAGTGACTCTGGACAGGGCCTAGCCAAAAACATTCAGTACTTC.

This clonotype was picked up many times. The rearrangement links TRBV20-1 to TRBJ1-5; D unclear. The germline gives CDR1 DFQATT, CDR2 SNEGSKA (reference sequence). Trimming removed 6 bases from V and 3 bases from J, with 12 bases in between. There are 13 residues in the CDR3. The CDR3 here is CSALLTFNQPQHF. CDR3 nucleotides: TGCAGTGCCCTACTTACTTTCAATCAGCCCCAGCATTTT.

This clonotype was counted only a few times. The chain recombines TRBV18 with TRBJ1-5; 8 bases are shared with TRBD1. The CDR3 loop spans 16 amino acids. V lost 4 bases and J lost 0; bases outside the gene matches: 5. Looked up from germline, CDR1 is KGHSH and CDR2 is LQKENI. CDR3 sequence reads: CASSLGQGYSNQPQHF. The CDR3 coding sequence is TGTGCCAGCTCACTTGGACAGGGCTATAGCAATCAGCCCCAGCATTTT.

This clonotype came up a few times. The genes are TRBV5-1 and TRBJ2-3; 7 bases match TRBD1. The CDR3 extends over 15 amino acids. Germline trimming cut 4 bases from V and 11 bases from J; bases unmatched to any gene: 16. The V gene's germline CDR1 is SGHRS and CDR2 YFSETQ. The CDR3 DNA reads TGCGCCAGCAGCCCGGACCGGAACAGGGGCATTCGGCAGTATTTT. It encodes CASSPDRNRGIRQYF. Full variable domain (outside the CDR3, taken from reference TRBV5-1 and TRBJ2-3): KAGVTQTPRYLIKTRGQQVTLSCSPISGHRSVSWYQQTPGQGLQFLFEYFSETQRNKGNFPGRFSGRQFSNSRSEMNVSTLELGDSALYLCASSPDRNRGIRQYFGPGTRLTVL.

The chain recombines TRBV24-1 with TRBJ1-5; D is ambiguous. V was cut by 5 bases and J by 2 bases, with 3 bases left in between. This CDR3 is 12 amino acids long. CDR1 and CDR2 from the germline V gene are KGHDR and SFDVKD. Here the CDR3 reads CATSVGNQPQHF. The DNA for the CDR3 is TGTGCCACCAGTGTGGGCAATCAGCCCCAGCATTTT.

This clonotype turned up a few times. The chain combines TRBV4-3 with TRBJ2-3; either TRBD1 or TRBD2 may supply D (7 bases each). This CDR3 contains 16 residues. The germline CDR1 and CDR2 sequences are LGHNA and YSLEER. V dropped 4 bases and J dropped 0 bases, with 14 bases sitting between them. CDR3 region: CASSLQGGESTDTQYF. CDR3 nucleotides: TGCGCCAGCAGCCTTCAGGGGGGGGAGAGCACAGATACGCAGTATTTT.

Many counts were recorded for this clonotype. The chain carries TRBV20-1 and TRBJ2-7; TRBD2 matches at 8 bases. The ends lost 0 bases at V and 4 bases at J; junction bases unmatched: 5. The length of the CDR3 is 14 residues. Germline lookup yields CDR1 DFQATT and CDR2 SNEGSKA (reference sequence). CDR3 in DNA: TGCAGTGCTAGAGATGGGCTAGCGGGTTACGAGCAGTACTTC. Encoded protein: CSARDGLAGYEQYF.

This clonotype has more than one count but fewer than ten. The gene calls are TRBV27 and TRBJ2-5, with D possibly called TRBD1 or TRBD2 (6 bases each). CDR1 and CDR2 (germline): MNHEY, SMNVEV (reference sequence). V dropped 4 bases and J dropped 3 bases, with 18 bases sitting between them. This CDR3 contains 16 residues. The CDR3 DNA sequence: TGTGCCAGCAGTTCCACCCTGAGGGGGGCCGAAGAGACCCAGTACTTC. Translated, it gives CASSSTLRGAEETQYF.

This chain uses TRBV19 with TRBJ1-5; a possible D gene is TRBD1 (5 bases). The ends were cut back, 4 bases at V and 0 bases at J, with 16 bases in the middle. The CDR3 is made up of 17 amino acids. CDR1 is LNHDA, CDR2 SQIVND, per germline (reference sequence). This CDR3 is CASSTPRRGVSNQPQHF. CDR3 sequence (DNA): TGTGCCAGTAGTACCCCGCGGAGGGGAGTTAGCAATCAGCCCCAGCATTTT.

This clonotype was seen repeatedly, ten times or more. The rearrangement joins TRBV21-1 to TRBJ2-3; the D call of TRBD1 is as the table states it, not checked on the DNA. TRBV21-1 is noted as a pseudogene. This CDR3 is built from 16 residues. The CDR3 DNA is TGTGCCAGCAGCAAGGAAGGGGGCTCTAGCACAGATACGCAGTATTTT. Translating gives CASSKEGGSSTDTQYF.

This chain uses TRBV7-3 with TRBJ2-2; tentatively, D is TRBD2 (5 bases). Per the germline V gene, CDR1 is SGHTA and CDR2 is FQGTGA. Deletions cut 8 bases from V and 5 bases from J, with 15 bases between. This CDR3 has 14 residues. The CDR3, as DNA: TGTGCCAGCCGCGGCGCCGGAGGAACCGGGGAGCTGTTTTTT. Translation: CASRGAGGTGELFF.

Of note for this clonotype: Its ends do not fully match the called genes, so a read error is possible. This chain uses TRBV12-3 or TRBV12-4 with TRBJ1-2; possibly TRBD1 for D (6 bases). CDR3 size: 14 residues. The CDR3 reads CASTRTDVNYSYTF. The CDR3 DNA is TGTGCCAGCACGCGGACAGACGTTAACTATAGCTACACCTTC.

The CDR3: CAWNPGTEVYEQYF. In DNA form, the CDR3 reads TGTGCCTGGAACCCAGGGACCGAGGTTTACGAGCAGTACTTC. The genes are TRBV30 and TRBJ2-7; D tentatively reads TRBD1 or TRBD2 (5 bases each). From germline, CDR1 is GTSNPN and CDR2 SVGIG (reference sequence). CDR3 length: 14 residues. V lost 4 bases, J lost 4 bases, and 17 bases lay in between.

With respect to this clonotype: At one end the junction does not follow the germline gene, possibly because of a read error. The chain carries TRBV7-9 and TRBJ2-3, with a tentative D call TRBD2 (5 bases). The V gene's germline CDR1 is SEHNR and CDR2 FQNEAQ (reference sequence). The CDR3 covers 13 residues. This CDR3 reads CAGSLARADTQYF. The CDR3, as DNA: TGTGCCGGCAGCTTAGCGCGGGCAGATACGCAGTATTTT.

In its sample, this clonotype was seen many times. V usage is TRBV3-1 and J usage is TRBJ1-1; weak D call: TRBD1 (5 bases). The length of the CDR3 is 13 residues. V shed 3 bases and J shed 5 bases, with 10 bases lying between them. Germline V gives CDR1 LGHDT, CDR2 YNNKEL (reference sequence). CDR3 sequence: CASSHTGATEAFF. The CDR3, as DNA: TGTGCCAGCAGCCATACCGGGGCTACTGAAGCTTTCTTT.

The V call is TRBV7-8, the J call TRBJ1-5, with D possibly TRBD1 on 6 matching bases. Per the germline V gene, CDR1 is SGHVS and CDR2 is FQNEAQ. Trimming took 2 bases from V and 3 from J, leaving 14 bases between them. The CDR3 is 16 residues long. In nucleotides, the CDR3 is TGTGCCAGCAGCTTACTTTCCGGACAGCTCAATCAGCCCCAGCATTTT. Protein product: CASSLLSGQLNQPQHF.